The TCR beta chain under discussion was sequenced for a study of CD8+CD57+ T cells in acquired aplastic anemia. Study findings and constraints: Found in both controls and patients were fewer than 35 CD8+ CDR3 sequences.

The study profiled TCR beta VDJ and CDR3 using genomic DNA as template. TCRdb ran MiXCR on the reads and lists one entry per CDR3 protein. There are over 150,000 distinct CDR3 sequences in the sample; about half occur only once, and about a sixth lies in the top ten. Remarks on this clonotype: The antigen remains undetermined.

Germline V gene lookup returns CDR1 SGHAT and CDR2 FQNNGV. This CDR3 has 12 residues. Trimming left V 4 bases short and J 7 bases short, with 5 bases between. This clonotype was obtained from a human donor in good health, serving as a control. This chain uses TRBV11-2 with TRBJ1-6; no definite D call. The sample taken for sequencing was sorted CD4+, CD8+, or CD8+CD57+ T cells (not recorded which) from PBMCs. The CDR3 bases are TGTGCCAGCAGCTCCCCCAATTCACCCCTCCACTTT. Its translation is CASSSPNSPLHF.